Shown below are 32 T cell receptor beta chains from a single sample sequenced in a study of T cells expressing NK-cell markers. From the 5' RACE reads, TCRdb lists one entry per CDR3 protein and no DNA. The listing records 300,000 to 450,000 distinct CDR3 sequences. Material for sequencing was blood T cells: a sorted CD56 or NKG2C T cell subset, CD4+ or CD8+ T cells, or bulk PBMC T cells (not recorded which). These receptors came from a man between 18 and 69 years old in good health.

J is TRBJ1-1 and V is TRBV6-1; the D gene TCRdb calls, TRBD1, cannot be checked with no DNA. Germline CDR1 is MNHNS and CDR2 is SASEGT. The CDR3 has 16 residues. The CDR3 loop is CASTPGTGVMNTEAFF.

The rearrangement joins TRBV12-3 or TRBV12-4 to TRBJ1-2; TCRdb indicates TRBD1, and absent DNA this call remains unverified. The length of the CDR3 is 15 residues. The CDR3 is CASSSLGQVGYGYTF.

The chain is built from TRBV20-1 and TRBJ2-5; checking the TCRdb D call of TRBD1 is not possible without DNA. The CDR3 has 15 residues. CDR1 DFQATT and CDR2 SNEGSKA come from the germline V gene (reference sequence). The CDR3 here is CSASSGTGRFETQYF.

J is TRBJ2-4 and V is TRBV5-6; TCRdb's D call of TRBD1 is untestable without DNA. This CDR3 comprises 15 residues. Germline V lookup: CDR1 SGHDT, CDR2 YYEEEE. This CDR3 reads CASSETGDLKNIQYF.

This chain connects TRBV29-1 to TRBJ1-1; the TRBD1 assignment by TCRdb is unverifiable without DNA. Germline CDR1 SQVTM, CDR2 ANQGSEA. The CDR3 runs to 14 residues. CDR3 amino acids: CSVEPGQLNTEAFF.

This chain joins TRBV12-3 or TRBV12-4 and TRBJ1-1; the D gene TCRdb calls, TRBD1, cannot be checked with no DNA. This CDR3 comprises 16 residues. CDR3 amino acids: CASRFDRGNRDTEAFF.

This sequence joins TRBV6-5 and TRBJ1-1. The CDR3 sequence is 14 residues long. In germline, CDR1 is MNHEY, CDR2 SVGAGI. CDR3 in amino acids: CASSYRKMNTEAFF.

The CDR3 loop reads CASSFGTFREQFF. The chain carries TRBV5-6 and TRBJ2-1; TCRdb indicates TRBD1, and absent DNA this call remains unverified. The CDR3 covers 13 residues. Germline V gene data show CDR1 as SGHDT and CDR2 as YYEEEE.

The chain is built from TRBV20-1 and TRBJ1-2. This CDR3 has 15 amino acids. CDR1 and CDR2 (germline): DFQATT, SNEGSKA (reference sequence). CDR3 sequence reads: CSARGPGRREDGYTF.

The CDR3 protein is CSVEGTGLAGTQYF. This chain joins TRBV29-1 and TRBJ2-5; absent DNA, TCRdb's TRBD2 call cannot be checked. CDR1 is SQVTM and CDR2 is ANQGSEA in the germline V gene. The CDR3 length is 14 residues.

The CDR3 loop is CASIRSTSSYEQYF. The genes are TRBV2 and TRBJ2-7. Germline CDR1 is SNHLY and CDR2 is FYNNEI. This CDR3 comprises 14 residues. Variable domain in full (rest from reference TRBV2 and TRBJ2-7): EPEVTQTPSHQVTQMGQEVILRCVPISNHLYFYWYRQILGQKVEFLVSFYNNEISEKSEIFDDQFSVERPDGSNFTLKIRSTKLEDSAMYFCASIRSTSSYEQYFGPGTRLTVT.

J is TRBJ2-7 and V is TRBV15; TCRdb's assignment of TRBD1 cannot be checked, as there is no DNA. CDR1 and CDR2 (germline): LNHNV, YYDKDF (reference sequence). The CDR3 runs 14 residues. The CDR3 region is CATSRGTGGYEQYF.

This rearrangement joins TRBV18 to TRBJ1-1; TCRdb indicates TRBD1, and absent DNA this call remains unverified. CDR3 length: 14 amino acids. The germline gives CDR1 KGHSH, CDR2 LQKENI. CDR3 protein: CASSTDRENTEAFF.

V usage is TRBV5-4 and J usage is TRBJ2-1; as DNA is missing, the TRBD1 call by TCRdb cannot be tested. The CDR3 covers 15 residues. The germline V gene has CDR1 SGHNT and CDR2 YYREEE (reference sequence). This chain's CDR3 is CASSPRRGDEAEHFF.

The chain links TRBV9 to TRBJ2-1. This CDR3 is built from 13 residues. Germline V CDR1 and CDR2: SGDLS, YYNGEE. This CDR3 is CASSVDPYNEQFF.

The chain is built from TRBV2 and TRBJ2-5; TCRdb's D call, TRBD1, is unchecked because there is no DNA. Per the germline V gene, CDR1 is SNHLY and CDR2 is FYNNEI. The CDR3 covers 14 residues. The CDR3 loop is CATTGTGFSETQYF.

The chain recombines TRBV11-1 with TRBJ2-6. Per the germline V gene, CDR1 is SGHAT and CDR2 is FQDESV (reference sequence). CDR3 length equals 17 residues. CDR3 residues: CASSLRRVTDGANVLTF.

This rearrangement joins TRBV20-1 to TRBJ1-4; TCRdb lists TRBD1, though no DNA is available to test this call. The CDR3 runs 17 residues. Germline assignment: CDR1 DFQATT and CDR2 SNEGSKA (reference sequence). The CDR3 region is CSARDFGEQGRSEKLFF.

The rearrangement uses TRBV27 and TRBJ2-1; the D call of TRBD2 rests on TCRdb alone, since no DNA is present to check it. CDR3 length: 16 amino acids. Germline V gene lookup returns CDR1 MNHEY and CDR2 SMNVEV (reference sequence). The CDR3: CASSFVSGGSHNEQFF.

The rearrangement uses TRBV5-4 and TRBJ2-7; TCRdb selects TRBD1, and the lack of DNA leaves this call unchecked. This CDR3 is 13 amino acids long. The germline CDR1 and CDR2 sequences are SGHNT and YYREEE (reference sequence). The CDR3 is CASSNRGDYEQYF.

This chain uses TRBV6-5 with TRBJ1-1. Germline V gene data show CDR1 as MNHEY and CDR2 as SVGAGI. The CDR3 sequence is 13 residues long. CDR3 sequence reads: CASSYSLYTEAFF.

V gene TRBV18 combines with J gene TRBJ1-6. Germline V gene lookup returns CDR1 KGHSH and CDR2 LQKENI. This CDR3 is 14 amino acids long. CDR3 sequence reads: CASSPDPWNSPLHF.

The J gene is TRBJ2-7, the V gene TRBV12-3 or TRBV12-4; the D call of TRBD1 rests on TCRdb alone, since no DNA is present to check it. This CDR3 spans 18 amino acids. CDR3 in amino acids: CASSLAAGTGRPSYEQYF.

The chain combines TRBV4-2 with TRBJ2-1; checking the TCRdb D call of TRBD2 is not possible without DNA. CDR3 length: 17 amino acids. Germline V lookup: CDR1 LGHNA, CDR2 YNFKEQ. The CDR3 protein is CASSQDLTSGGANEQFF.

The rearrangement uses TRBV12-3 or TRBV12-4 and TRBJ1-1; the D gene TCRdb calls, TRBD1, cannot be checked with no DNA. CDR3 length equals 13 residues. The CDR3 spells CASSLEGTGKSFF.

This CDR3 reads CSVLGTRTSGGPSYEQYF. The rearrangement uses TRBV29-1 and TRBJ2-7; TCRdb selects TRBD2, and the lack of DNA leaves this call unchecked. There are 18 residues in the CDR3. CDR1 and CDR2 (germline): SQVTM, ANQGSEA.

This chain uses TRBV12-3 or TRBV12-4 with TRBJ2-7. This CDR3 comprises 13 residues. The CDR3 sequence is CASSRSSVYEQYF.

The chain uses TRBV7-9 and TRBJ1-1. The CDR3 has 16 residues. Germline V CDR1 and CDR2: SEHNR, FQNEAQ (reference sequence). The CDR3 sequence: CASNLGTSGGNTEAFF.

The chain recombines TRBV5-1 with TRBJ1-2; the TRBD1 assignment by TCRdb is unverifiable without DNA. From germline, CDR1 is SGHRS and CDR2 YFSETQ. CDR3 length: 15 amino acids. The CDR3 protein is CASSLVSRNREGYTF.

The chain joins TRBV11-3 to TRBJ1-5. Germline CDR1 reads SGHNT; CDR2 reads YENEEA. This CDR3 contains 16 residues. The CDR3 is CASSLGVQSSNQPQHF.

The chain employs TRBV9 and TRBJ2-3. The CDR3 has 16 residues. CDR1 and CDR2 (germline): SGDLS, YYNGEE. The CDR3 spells CASSVTPGLATDTQYF.

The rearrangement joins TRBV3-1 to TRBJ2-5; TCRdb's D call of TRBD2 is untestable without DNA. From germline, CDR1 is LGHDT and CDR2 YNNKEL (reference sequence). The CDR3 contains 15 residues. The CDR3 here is CASSRSGLAGVIKYF.